The 5 T cell receptor beta chains below were found in one sample sequenced in a study of blood T cell repertoires in COVID-19. Clones were read by immunoSEQ multiplex PCR, and TCRdb kept only the in-frame ones, dropping some. The sample carries some 26,000 clones, roughly nine tenths recorded once. Material: peripheral blood. Receptors originate from a human donor in a cohort sampled during active COVID-19.

The rearrangement uses TRBV19 and TRBJ2-5; TRBD2 matches at 7 bases. Losses at the gene ends were 3 bases for V and 1 base for J; bases not matched to a gene: 5. There are 15 residues in the CDR3. CDR1 and CDR2 from the germline V gene are LNHDA and SQIVND (reference sequence). The CDR3 nucleotides are TGTGCCAGTAGTATGGCTAGCGGCCGCCAAGAGACCCAGTACTTC. This codes for CASSMASGRQETQYF.

This clone was counted a few times. CDR3 sequence (DNA): TGTGCCAGCAGCTCGGGGGGCTTTCGTAGCTCCTACGAGCAGTACTTC. This codes for CASSSGGFRSSYEQYF. The chain has TRBV5-4 and TRBJ2-7; possible D gene TRBD2, 7 bases. CDR3 length: 16 amino acids. The V gene's germline CDR1 is SGHNT and CDR2 YYREEE (reference sequence). V was trimmed by 3 bases and J by 0 bases, leaving 16 bases between them.

The gene calls are TRBV5-6 and TRBJ2-4; D is perhaps TRBD1 (6 bases). V was shortened by 2 bases and J by 7 bases, with 13 bases between the two germline ends. The CDR3 is 14 amino acids. CDR1 and CDR2 from the germline V gene are SGHDT and YYEEEE. CDR3 residues: CASSLQGAANIQYF. CDR3 in DNA: TGTGCCAGCAGCTTACAGGGTGCGGCTAACATTCAGTACTTC.

The chain carries TRBV9 and TRBJ2-1; TRBD2 aligns across 13 bases. V shed 0 bases and J 8 bases; nucleotides not matched to a gene: 8. Looked up from germline, CDR1 is SGDLS and CDR2 is YYNGEE. This CDR3 spans 17 amino acids. The CDR3: CASSVGVTSGRSYEQFF. The CDR3 bases are TGTGCCAGCAGCGTAGGAGTGACTAGCGGGAGGTCTTATGAGCAGTTCTTC.

The V call is TRBV7-3, the J call TRBJ2-1; 7 bases align to TRBD2. Germline lookup yields CDR1 SGHTA and CDR2 FQGTGA. The V gene end was trimmed by 4 bases and the J gene end by 10 bases; junction bases not matched to a gene: 10. CDR3 size: 14 residues. The CDR3 region has the DNA TGTGCCAGCAGCTGGGGGGGAGGGGAAGGAGAGCAGTTCTTC. Its protein is CASSWGGGEGEQFF.